The entry that follows covers one T cell receptor (beta chain) sequence. TCR beta CDR3 amplification used RNA transcripts. An initial RT-PCR round employing HTBI primers preceded a second-round multiplex PCR. TCRdb analysed the multiplex PCR reads with MiXCR anew, one entry per CDR3 protein. The data show about 230,000 distinct CDR3 sequences, approximately 42% seen once. The data were obtained in a study of Graves' ophthalmopathy and Graves' hyperthyroidism. CDR3 size: 13 residues. CDR1 and CDR2 from the germline V gene are SEHNR and FQNEAQ (reference sequence). V lost 3 bases and J lost 12, with 17 bases in between.

The genes are TRBV7-9 and TRBJ1-2; TRBD1 is a possible D gene (6 bases). Source material: peripheral blood. The receptor was derived from an adult man with Graves' ophthalmopathy. The chain's CDR3 is CASSFGGARGNTF. CDR3 DNA sequence: TGTGCCAGCAGCTTCGGGGGCGCACGTGGAAACACCTTC. The full variable domain, its missing parts supplied by reference TRBV7-9 and TRBJ1-2, is DTGVSQNPRHKITKRGQNVTFRCDPISEHNRLYWYRQTLGQGPEFLTYFQNEAQLEKSRLLSDRFSAERPKGSFSTLEIQRTEQGDSAMYLCASSFGGARGNTFGSGTRLTVV.